The TCR beta chain under discussion was sequenced for a study of CD8 T cells in Susac syndrome (dated by TCRdb to between 2018 and 2020). Background on the whole study: Whether CD8+ T cell activation and differentiation in Susac syndrome was antigen driven was tested using repertoire sequencing.

Peripheral blood CD8+ and CD4+ T cells from healthy donors, Susac syndrome patients and multiple sclerosis patients were profiled using high-throughput TCR beta sequencing. Treatment-naive patients with stable or active relapsing-remitting disease fulfilling revised McDonald criteria were used as multiple sclerosis controls. Bulk CD8+ and CD4+ T cells were purified magnetically by negative isolation, whereas CD8+ TEMRA cells were enriched by FACS. Blood was drawn into EDTA tubes, processed within 24 hours, and PBMCs were isolated by density gradient centrifugation. PBMCs destined for TCR sequencing were cryopreserved in liquid nitrogen and later thawed in a 37 °C water bath. The sorted or isolated CD4+, CD8+ and CD8+ TEMRA cells had a purity of 90% or higher. Study-level results and caveats: The number of individuals in the TCR sequencing and HLA analysis was acknowledged as relatively small.

Comments on this clonotype: The clone's antigen remains unknown. No per-base quality is available; no much larger clone lies one base away.

V is clipped by 10 bases and J by 3 bases, and the sequence between their germline boundaries is 19 bases long. From a lookup of the germline V gene, CDR1 and CDR2 are MDHEN and SYDVKM. There are 14 amino acids in the CDR3, from cysteine to phenylalanine inclusive. The retained sequence is limited to the CDR3, 42 bases, with the frame set at the first base. RNA was extracted using the RNeasy kit, and roughly 0.5 to 1 ug of the RNA was reverse transcribed with random hexamers. TCR beta CDR3 regions were amplified with the immunoSEQ multiplex PCR assay covering 54 Vbeta and 13 Jbeta segments. To correct PCR amplification bias, a synthetic template baseline was used for both primer optimization and computational correction. As for how the authors treated the data: Only productive sequences were kept, with reads annotated to V, D and J genes according to IMGT and analyzed in immunoSEQ Analyzer. To calculate clonality, Shannon entropy was normalized by log2 of the number of productive unique sequences and then subtracted from one. For each patient and control, public and private clones were evaluated within the 100 most prevalent clones. Susac-specific clones were defined as absent from healthy and MS cohorts, some 1,000 published viral clones and other ImmuneACCESS disease sequences. The public reads were reanalyzed by TCRdb: fastp trimming at Q25, MiXCR alignment, in-frame beta chains only. Duplicate CDR3 protein sequences are folded into a single record with the most common DNA and genes. TCRdb assigned the V and J calls; the authors' analysis was not used. The sample table holds about 250,000 distinct CDR3 sequences, of which 85% to 95% were seen once. The top ten constitute around 0.072% of the sample.

The sequencing sample was made of CD4+ T cells from PBMCs. The receptor was isolated from a human donor with multiple sclerosis. The receptor chain draws on TRBV28 and TRBJ2-7; TRBD2 could be the D gene, as 6 bases match. In nucleotides, the sequence is TGTGCCACCAACGCCCAAGCCGGGGGCTACGAGCAGTACTTC. Protein translation: CATNAQAGGYEQYF.